This T cell receptor (beta chain) derives from a study of cytomegalovirus exposure and HLA in healthy donors. Study-wide results and caveats: Productive status was seen about 87% or about 30% of the time for most TCR beta V segments in an earlier analysis.

The sample holds a few counts of this clone. The antigen is not known. Germline V gives CDR1 SGHAT, CDR2 FQNNGV. The CDR3 loop spans 15 amino acids. 13 Jbeta primers and 60 Vbeta primers were used for the PCR. Clones were sequenced by immunoSEQ multiplex PCR, and TCRdb holds only the in-frame ones, with some missing. The table has about 140,000 clones, roughly 78% seen once. This chain connects TRBV11-2 to TRBJ2-5; D remains ambiguous. The DNA end lines up better with TRBJ2-7; the J call may be wrong. Specimen: PBMCs. The origin of this receptor is a man younger than 30 in good health and CMV-seropositive. DNA of the CDR3: TGTGCCAGCAGCTCCGCTTTTACGGTTTCCTACGAGCAGTACTTC. Its translation is CASSSAFTVSYEQYF.